This T cell receptor (beta chain) was recorded in a study of OX40 agonist ivuxolimab in advanced cancers. Across the study: Prior anti-PD-1, anti-PD-L1 or anti-CTLA-4 therapy did not bar entry, and around 39% had some.

Systemic immunosuppression or a history of autoimmune disease excluded patients. The protocol was immunoSEQ multiplex PCR, while the TCRdb copy is restricted to in-frame clones and leaves out a portion. The data hold 100,000 or so clones, with approximately 90% observed a single time. The table lists this clone with a count of one. This sequence was found in an adult with an advanced solid tumor such as melanoma, head and neck, liver or kidney cancer. Sequencing was performed on CD4+ or CD8+ T cells sorted from blood, taken in a trial of the OX40 agonist ivuxolimab.

CDR3 bases: TGTGCCAGCAGTGAGTTTGAACTAGCTTACGAGCAGTACTTC. Amino acids: CASSEFELAYEQYF. The rearrangement uses TRBV2 and TRBJ2-7; maybe TRBD2 (6 bases). Germline values: CDR1 SNHLY, CDR2 FYNNEI. This CDR3 has 14 amino acids. Trimming took 3 bases from V and 4 from J, leaving 13 bases between them.